This T cell receptor beta chain was sequenced during a study of T cell responses to AZD1222 COVID-19 vaccine. The method was immunoSEQ multiplex PCR; TCRdb's version includes in-frame clones alone and lacks a portion of them. Of some 50,000 clones listed, around 84% are singletons. V gave up 2 bases and J gave up 5 bases, with 14 bases separating them. The germline gives CDR1 MNHEY, CDR2 SVGEGT. The CDR3 is 15 amino acids. The V call is TRBV6-2 or TRBV6-3, the J call TRBJ2-3; D is perhaps TRBD1 or TRBD2 (5 bases each). This specimen was peripheral blood, taken on day 0 of AZD1222 vaccination. This receptor was identified in an adult in good health. The CDR3 loop reads CASSYGGGGKDTQYF. The CDR3 DNA sequence: TGTGCCAGCAGTTACGGGGGTGGGGGTAAAGATACGCAGTATTTT.